Listed below are T cell receptor beta chains from one sample, sequenced in a study of technical replicates of blood from a few donors. Only in-frame clones appear in the TCRdb table, and some are missing; sequencing was by immunoSEQ multiplex PCR. This table holds around 70,000 clones, approximately 94% found once. Source material: T cells isolated from PBMCs. All receptors come from a human donor in good health. CDR3s include the opening cysteine and the closing phenylalanine or tryptophan. A D gene is named only where the DNA matches it firmly. Size tells how often a clone was seen (once, few, many) or the class of an expanded clone, and some rows leave it out.

d_gene	abundance	v_gene	j_gene	CDR3aa	CDR3nt
NA	NA	TRBV19	TRBJ2-7	CASSKTGYEQYF	TGTGCCAGTAGCAAGACAGGCTACGAGCAGTACTTC
NA	NA	TRBV29-1	TRBJ1-4	CSVEESAGVGEKLFF	TGCAGCGTTGAAGAGTCGGCAGGGGTAGGAGAAAAACTGTTTTTT
NA	NA	TRBV6-6	TRBJ1-2	CASSPDREINYGYTF	TGTGCCAGCAGCCCTGACAGAGAGATTAACTATGGCTACACCTTC
TRBD1	NA	TRBV7-2	TRBJ2-7	CASSFGTGERLADEQYF	TGTGCCAGCAGCTTTGGGACAGGGGAGCGTCTAGCGGACGAGCAGTACTTC
TRBD1	NA	TRBV27	TRBJ2-1	CASSTRTGDEQFF	TGTGCCAGCAGTACCCGGACAGGGGATGAGCAGTTCTTC
TRBD1	NA	TRBV2	TRBJ1-1	CASSGQAANTEAFF	TGTGCCAGCAGCGGACAGGCTGCGAACACTGAAGCTTTCTTT
NA	NA	TRBV11-3	TRBJ2-5	CASSLDPFRDGETQYF	TGTGCCAGCAGCTTAGACCCCTTTCGGGATGGGGAGACCCAGTACTTC
NA	NA	TRBV11-3	TRBJ2-7	CASSLTFSGNSYEQYF	TGTGCCAGCAGCTTAACTTTTAGCGGAAACAGCTACGAGCAGTACTTC
TRBD1	NA	TRBV6-1	TRBJ1-5	CASSGGQGGDQPQHF	TGTGCCAGCAGTGGGGGACAGGGGGGGGATCAGCCCCAGCATTTT
TRBD1	NA	TRBV28	TRBJ1-1	CASSLDRTGVTEAFF	TGTGCCAGCAGTTTGGACCGGACAGGGGTGACTGAAGCTTTCTTT
TRBD2	once	TRBV7-8	TRBJ2-1	CASIVAGDYNEQFF	TGTGCCAGCATCGTAGCGGGAGATTACAATGAGCAGTTCTTC
NA	NA	TRBV6-4	TRBJ2-6	CASSAQGTGANVLTF	TGTGCCAGCAGTGCACAGGGAACTGGGGCCAACGTCCTGACTTTC
NA	NA	TRBV12-2	TRBJ2-7	CASRSRRWTSGRLASSYEQYF	TGTGCAAGTCGCTCCCGGCGATGGACTAGCGGGAGACTTGCCAGCTCCTACGAGCAGTACTTC
TRBD2	NA	TRBV2	TRBJ2-7	CASRGLAGGSYEQYF	TGTGCCAGCAGGGGGCTAGCGGGAGGTTCCTACGAGCAGTACTTC
NA	NA	TRBV5-4	TRBJ2-5	CASSLSGRETQYF	TGTGCCAGCAGCTTGTCTGGGAGGGAGACCCAGTACTTC
TRBD2	NA	TRBV7-2	TRBJ2-7	CASSLDSLAGITYEQYF	TGTGCCAGCAGCTTAGATAGTCTAGCGGGAATCACCTACGAGCAGTACTTC
TRBD1	NA	TRBV7-2	TRBJ1-3	CASSLARGLSGNTIYF	TGTGCCAGCAGCTTAGCCAGGGGGCTCTCTGGAAACACCATATATTTT
TRBD2	NA	TRBV10-3	TRBJ2-7	CASTASGSSYEQYF	TGTGCCAGTACTGCTAGCGGGAGCTCCTACGAGCAGTACTTC
NA	NA	TRBV27	TRBJ2-1	CASSLARDEQFF	TGTGCCAGCAGTTTAGCCAGGGATGAGCAGTTCTTC
NA	NA	TRBV7-7	TRBJ2-2	CASSLPTGELFF	TGTGCTAGCAGCCTTCCTACCGGGGAGCTGTTTTTT
NA	NA	TRBV7-3	TRBJ2-7	CASSSNPGRTNEQYF	TGTGCCAGCAGCTCAAACCCGGGAAGGACTAACGAGCAGTACTTC
TRBD1	NA	TRBV18	TRBJ2-7	CASSRGQSYEQYF	TGTGCCAGCTCACGGGGACAGTCCTACGAGCAGTACTTC
TRBD1	NA	TRBV15	TRBJ2-1	CATSRVGQGALREQFF	TGTGCCACCAGCAGAGTTGGACAGGGGGCGCTTCGTGAGCAGTTCTTC
NA	NA	TRBV2	TRBJ2-7	CASSWQTSYEQYF	TGTGCCAGCAGCTGGCAGACTTCCTACGAGCAGTACTTC
NA	NA	TRBV7-6	TRBJ2-7	CASSLAWGPSSYEQYF	TGTGCCAGCAGCTTAGCGTGGGGGCCCAGCTCCTACGAGCAGTACTTC
TRBD1	NA	TRBV4-3	TRBJ2-3	CASSLLTGTADTQYF	TGCGCCAGCAGCCTTTTGACAGGGACAGCAGATACGCAGTATTTT
NA	NA	TRBV4-2	TRBJ2-2	CASSQGRVRGELFF	TGTGCCAGCAGCCAAGGCCGCGTGCGCGGGGAGCTGTTTTTT
NA	NA	TRBV30	TRBJ1-3	CAWDSSGNTIYF	TGTGCCTGGGACAGCTCTGGAAACACCATATATTTT
NA	NA	TRBV6-5	TRBJ1-1	CASSFNTNTEAFF	TGTGCCAGCAGTTTCAACACGAACACTGAAGCTTTCTTT
TRBD1	once	TRBV9	TRBJ2-7	CASSPRDRASYEQYF	TGTGCCAGCAGCCCCCGGGACAGGGCATCCTACGAGCAGTACTTC
TRBD2	NA	TRBV10-1	TRBJ2-3	CASTSSGKGCTDTQYF	TGCGCCAGCACATCTAGCGGGAAGGGTTGCACAGATACGCAGTATTTT
NA	NA	TRBV19	TRBJ1-3	CASSGGAAGNTIYF	TGTGCCAGTAGTGGCGGAGCAGCTGGAAACACCATATATTTT
NA	NA	TRBV7-8	TRBJ1-2	CASSLVGFSADYGYTF	TGTGCCAGCAGCTTAGTAGGTTTCTCCGCGGACTATGGCTACACCTTC
TRBD2	NA	TRBV9	TRBJ2-5	CASSVGAGRYQETQYF	TGTGCCAGCAGCGTAGGAGCGGGAAGGTACCAAGAGACCCAGTACTTC
TRBD2	few	TRBV7-2	TRBJ2-1	CASSQGLAGVNEQFF	TGTGCCAGCAGCCAGGGACTAGCGGGAGTGAATGAGCAGTTCTTC
TRBD1	NA	TRBV6-5	TRBJ2-5	CASSYSGLTGQETQYF	TGTGCCAGCAGTTACTCGGGGCTGACAGGGCAAGAGACCCAGTACTTC
NA	NA	TRBV10-3	TRBJ2-6	CAISEAGTGANVLTF	TGTGCCATCAGTGAGGCGGGGACTGGGGCCAACGTCCTGACTTTC
TRBD2	NA	TRBV6-1	TRBJ2-4	CASSRDYSIQYF	TGTGCCAGCAGTAGGGACTATTCCATTCAGTACTTC
NA	NA	TRBV19	TRBJ2-4	CASSTEVGENIQYF	TGTGCCAGTTCCACGGAAGTCGGGGAGAACATTCAGTACTTC
TRBD2	NA	TRBV7-8	TRBJ2-2	CASSKTSGRRFTGELFF	TGTGCCAGCAGCAAGACTAGCGGGAGGAGGTTCACCGGGGAGCTGTTTTTT
NA	NA	TRBV6-6	TRBJ2-2	CASSFKDSTGELFF	TGTGCCAGCAGTTTTAAAGACAGCACCGGGGAGCTGTTTTTT
NA	NA	TRBV28	TRBJ2-1	CASQLNEQFF	TGTGCCAGCCAACTCAACGAGCAGTTCTTC